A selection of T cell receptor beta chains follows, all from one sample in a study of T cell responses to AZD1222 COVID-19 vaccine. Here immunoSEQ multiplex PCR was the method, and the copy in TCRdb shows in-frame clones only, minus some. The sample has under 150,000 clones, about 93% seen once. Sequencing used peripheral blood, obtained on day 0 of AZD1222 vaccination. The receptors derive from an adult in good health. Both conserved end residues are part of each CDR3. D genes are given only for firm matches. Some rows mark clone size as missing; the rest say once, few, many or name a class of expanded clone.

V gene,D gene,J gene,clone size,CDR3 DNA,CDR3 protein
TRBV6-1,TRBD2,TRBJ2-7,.,TGTGCCAGCAGTGTAGCCGGGACTAGCGGGATCTACGAGCAGTACTTC,CASSVAGTSGIYEQYF
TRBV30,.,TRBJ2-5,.,TGTGCCTGGAGCCGGGGGGCGGTTCAAGAGACCCAGTACTTC,CAWSRGAVQETQYF
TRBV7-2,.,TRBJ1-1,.,TGTGCCAGCAGCTTAAGGTGGGGAGACACTGAAGCTTTCTTT,CASSLRWGDTEAFF
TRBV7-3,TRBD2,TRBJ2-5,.,TGTGCCAGCAGCTTACTAGCGGGGAGAGGAGAGACCCAGTACTTC,CASSLLAGRGETQYF
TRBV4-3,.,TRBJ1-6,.,TGCGCCAGCAGCCAAGACCTAAATTCACCCCTCCACTTT,CASSQDLNSPLHF
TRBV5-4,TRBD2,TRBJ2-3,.,TGTGCCAGCAGCGAATCGGGGGGGAGAACAGATACGCAGTATTTT,CASSESGGRTDTQYF
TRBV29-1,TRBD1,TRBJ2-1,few,TGCAGCGTTGAAGACCCCAGGGGGAGCGGTGACTACAATGAGCAGTTCTTC,CSVEDPRGSGDYNEQFF
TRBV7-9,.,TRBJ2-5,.,TGTGCCAGCAGCTTAATAGGGCTCATAGAGACCCAGTACTTC,CASSLIGLIETQYF
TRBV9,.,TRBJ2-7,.,TGTGCCAGCAGCGTAGGTTCAGATTGGGCGATACGCGAGCAGTACTTC,CASSVGSDWAIREQYF
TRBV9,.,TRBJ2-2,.,TGTGCCAGCAGCGTAGCCCCAGGAGGTTTGAACACCGGGGAGCTGTTTTTT,CASSVAPGGLNTGELFF
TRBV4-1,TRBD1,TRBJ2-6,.,TGCGCCAGCAGCCAAGACCCATGGACAGGGAAATCTGGGGCCAACGTCCTGACTTTC,CASSQDPWTGKSGANVLTF
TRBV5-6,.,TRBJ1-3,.,TGTGCCAGCAGCTTGGGCAGGTCTGGAAACACCATATATTTT,CASSLGRSGNTIYF
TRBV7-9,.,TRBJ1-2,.,TGTGCCAGCAGCTTAGCGGACACGGTGGAGGGCTACACCTTC,CASSLADTVEGYTF
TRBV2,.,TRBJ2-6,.,TGTGCCAGCCGAGTCTCTGGGGCCAACGTCCTGACTTTC,CASRVSGANVLTF
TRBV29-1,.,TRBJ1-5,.,TGCAGCGTTGAAGTATCAGGAGGACGGAATCAGCCCCAGCATTTT,CSVEVSGGRNQPQHF
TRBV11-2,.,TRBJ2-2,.,TGTGCCAGCACCAGCCTACGATACACCGGGGAGCTGTTTTTT,CASTSLRYTGELFF
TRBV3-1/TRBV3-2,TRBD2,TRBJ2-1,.,TGTGCCAGCAGCCTACTAGCGGGGGCTTACAATGAGCAGTTCTTC,CASSLLAGAYNEQFF
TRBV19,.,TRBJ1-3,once,TGTGCCAGTAGTATATCGACCGGGCACACCATATATTTT,CASSISTGHTIYF
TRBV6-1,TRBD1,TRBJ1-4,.,TGTGCCAGCAGTGACCTTCCGGGACAGCTGTTTTTT,CASSDLPGQLFF
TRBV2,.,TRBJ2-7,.,TGTGCCAGCAGGGCCCTAGCGCACAGCCCCTACGAGCAGTACTTC,CASRALAHSPYEQYF
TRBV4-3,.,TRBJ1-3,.,TGCGCCAGCAGCCAAGGATCCCGTCTTAGGTTGGACACCATATATTTT,CASSQGSRLRLDTIYF
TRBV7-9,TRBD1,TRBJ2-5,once,TGTGCCAGCAGCTTAGTGGTGGGGACAGGGAAGATTGTGGAGACCCAGTACTTC,CASSLVVGTGKIVETQYF
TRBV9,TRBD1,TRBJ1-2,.,TGTGCCAGCAGCGTTTCTCCGGGACAGGGTAAATATGGCTACACCTTC,CASSVSPGQGKYGYTF
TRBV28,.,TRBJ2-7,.,TGTGCCAGCAGTCCGGATAGTACCACCTCCGAGCAGTACTTC,CASSPDSTTSEQYF
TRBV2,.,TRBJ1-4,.,TGTGCCAGCAGTGAGGAGGGGCTGGGGGCAATCAATGAAAAACTGTTTTTT,CASSEEGLGAINEKLFF
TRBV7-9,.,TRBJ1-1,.,TGTGCCAGCAGCTCCACACAGAACACTGAAGCTTTCTTT,CASSSTQNTEAFF
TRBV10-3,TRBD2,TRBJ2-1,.,TGTGCCACCCTAGCGGCCACCGGGAATGAGCAGTTCTTC,CATLAATGNEQFF
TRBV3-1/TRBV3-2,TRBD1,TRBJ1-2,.,TGTGCCAGCAGCCAATCCACAGGGGGAGGGTATGGCTACACCTTC,CASSQSTGGGYGYTF
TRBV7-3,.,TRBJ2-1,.,TGTGCCAGCAGCTTAGGGGCGACCAATGAGCAGTTCTTC,CASSLGATNEQFF
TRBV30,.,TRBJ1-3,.,TGTGCCTGGGGACCCAGGGGAAACACCATATATTTT,CAWGPRGNTIYF
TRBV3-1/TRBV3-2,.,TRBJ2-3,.,TGTGCCAGCAGCCGTCGTTCAGGCACAGATACGCAGTATTTT,CASSRRSGTDTQYF
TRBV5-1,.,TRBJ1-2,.,TGCGCCAGCAGCTCCCCTAGTTTCCCCCCCTATACTTCCTACACCTTC,CASSSPSFPPYTSYTF
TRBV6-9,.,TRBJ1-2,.,TGTGCCAGCAGTTATTCGTACGAACAGGGACGATATGGCTACACCTTC,CASSYSYEQGRYGYTF
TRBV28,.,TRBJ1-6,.,TGTGCCAGCAGCCGAGGGGACCTCTGGAATTCACCCCTCCACTTT,CASSRGDLWNSPLHF
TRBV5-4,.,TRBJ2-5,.,TGTGCCAGCAGTTCCCGTTACAGTGGAGAGACCCAGTACTTC,CASSSRYSGETQYF
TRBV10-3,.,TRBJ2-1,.,TGTGCCATCAGTGAGTCGGGTATAGCGGAAACAAACAATGAGCAGTTCTTC,CAISESGIAETNNEQFF
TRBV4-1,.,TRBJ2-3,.,TGCGCCAGCAGCCAGCCGGGAGACCCCACAGATACGCAGTATTTT,CASSQPGDPTDTQYF
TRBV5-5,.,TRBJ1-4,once,TGTGCCAGCAGGCGTAGGTATAATGAAAAACTGTTTTTT,CASRRRYNEKLFF
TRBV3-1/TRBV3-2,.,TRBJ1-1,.,TGTGCCAGCAGCCAAGATAGAAGGGTCTCTGAAGCTTTCTTT,CASSQDRRVSEAFF
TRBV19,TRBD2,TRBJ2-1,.,TGTGCCAGTAGTATAGCCCGACTAGCGAGCAATGAGCAGTTCTTC,CASSIARLASNEQFF
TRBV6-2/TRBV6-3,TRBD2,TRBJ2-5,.,TGTGCCAGCACCCCATGGGCGGGGGGATCGAACGGAGAGACCCAGTACTTC,CASTPWAGGSNGETQYF
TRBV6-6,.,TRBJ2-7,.,TGTGCCAGCAGTCGTTACCCGATCGGGACACAACCCTACGAGCAGTACTTC,CASSRYPIGTQPYEQYF
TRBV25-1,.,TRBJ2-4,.,TGTGCCAGCAGTGCGAATACCGGGACCTACAAAAACATTCAGTACTTC,CASSANTGTYKNIQYF
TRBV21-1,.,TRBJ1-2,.,TGTGCCAGCAGCAAAAGCACGACAGGGAGAAATTATGGCTACACCTTC,CASSKSTTGRNYGYTF
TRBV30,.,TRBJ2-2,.,TGTGCCTGGAGCAGAGCTGGTGCCGGGGAGCTGTTTTTT,CAWSRAGAGELFF
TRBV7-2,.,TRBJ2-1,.,TGTGCCAGCAGCCCGCCGCCTAGCGTATCCTACAATGAGCAGTTCTTC,CASSPPPSVSYNEQFF
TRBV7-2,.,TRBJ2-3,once,TGTGCCAGCAGCTTGTCTTCGAGGACAGATACGCAGTATTTT,CASSLSSRTDTQYF
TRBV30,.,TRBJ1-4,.,TGTGCCTGGAGTGTAAGCGCAGTGGCCACTAATGAAAAACTGTTTTTT,CAWSVSAVATNEKLFF
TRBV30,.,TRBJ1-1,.,TGTGCCTGGAGTGCCGGGACCCGAGGGGCTTTCTTT,CAWSAGTRGAFF